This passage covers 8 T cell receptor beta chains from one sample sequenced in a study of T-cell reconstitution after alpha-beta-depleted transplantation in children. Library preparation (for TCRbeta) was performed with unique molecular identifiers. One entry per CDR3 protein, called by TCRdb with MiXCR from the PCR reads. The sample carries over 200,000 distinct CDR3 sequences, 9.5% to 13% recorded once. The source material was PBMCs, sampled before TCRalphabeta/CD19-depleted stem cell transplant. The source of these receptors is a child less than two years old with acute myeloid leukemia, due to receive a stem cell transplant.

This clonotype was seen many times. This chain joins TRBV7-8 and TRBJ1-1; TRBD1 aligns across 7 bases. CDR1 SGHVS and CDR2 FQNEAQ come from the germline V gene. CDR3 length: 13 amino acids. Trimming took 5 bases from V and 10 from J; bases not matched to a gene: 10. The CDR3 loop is CASSTDRVRRAFF. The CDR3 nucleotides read TGTGCCAGCAGCACCGACAGGGTTAGGAGAGCTTTCTTT.

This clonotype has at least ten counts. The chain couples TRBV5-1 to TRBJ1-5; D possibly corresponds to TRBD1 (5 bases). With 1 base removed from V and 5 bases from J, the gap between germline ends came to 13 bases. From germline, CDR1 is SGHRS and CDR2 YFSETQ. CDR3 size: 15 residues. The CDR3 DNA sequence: TGCGCCAGCAGCTTGCACGGGACTCGAGATCAGCCCCAGCATTTT. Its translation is CASSLHGTRDQPQHF. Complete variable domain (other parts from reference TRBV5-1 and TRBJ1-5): KAGVTQTPRYLIKTRGQQVTLSCSPISGHRSVSWYQQTPGQGLQFLFEYFSETQRNKGNFPGRFSGRQFSNSRSEMNVSTLELGDSALYLCASSLHGTRDQPQHFGDGTRLSIL.

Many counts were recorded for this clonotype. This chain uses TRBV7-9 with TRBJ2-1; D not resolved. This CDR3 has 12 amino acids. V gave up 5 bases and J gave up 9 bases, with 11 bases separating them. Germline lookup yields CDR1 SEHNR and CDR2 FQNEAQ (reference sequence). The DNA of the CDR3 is TGTGCCAGCAGCCTTCGGTCAAGTGAGCAGTTCTTC. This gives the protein CASSLRSSEQFF.

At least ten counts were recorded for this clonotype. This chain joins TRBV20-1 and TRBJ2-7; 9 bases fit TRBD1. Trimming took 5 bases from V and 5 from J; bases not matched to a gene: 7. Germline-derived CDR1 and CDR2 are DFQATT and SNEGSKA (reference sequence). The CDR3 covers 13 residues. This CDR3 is CSAPNTGGDEQYF. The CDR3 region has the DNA TGCAGTGCTCCAAACACAGGGGGCGACGAGCAGTACTTC.

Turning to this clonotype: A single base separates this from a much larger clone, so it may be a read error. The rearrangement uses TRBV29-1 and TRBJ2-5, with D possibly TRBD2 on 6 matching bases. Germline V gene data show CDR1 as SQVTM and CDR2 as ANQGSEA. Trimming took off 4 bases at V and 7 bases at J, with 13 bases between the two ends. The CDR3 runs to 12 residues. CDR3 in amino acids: CSVVTSRGTQYF. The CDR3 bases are TGCAGCGTTGTAACTAGCAGAGGGACCCAGTACTTC.

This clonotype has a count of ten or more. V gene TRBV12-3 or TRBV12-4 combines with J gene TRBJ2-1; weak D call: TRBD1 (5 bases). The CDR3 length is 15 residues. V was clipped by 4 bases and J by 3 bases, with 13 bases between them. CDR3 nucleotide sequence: TGTGCCAGCAGTTGGGCCCTAGGGGACTACAATGAGCAGTTCTTC. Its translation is CASSWALGDYNEQFF.

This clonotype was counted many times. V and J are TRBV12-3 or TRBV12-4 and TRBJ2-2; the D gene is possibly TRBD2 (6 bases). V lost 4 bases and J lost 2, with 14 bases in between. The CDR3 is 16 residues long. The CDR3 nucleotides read TGTGCCAGCAGTTACTACGGGAGTCCCAACACCGGGGAGCTGTTTTTT. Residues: CASSYYGSPNTGELFF.

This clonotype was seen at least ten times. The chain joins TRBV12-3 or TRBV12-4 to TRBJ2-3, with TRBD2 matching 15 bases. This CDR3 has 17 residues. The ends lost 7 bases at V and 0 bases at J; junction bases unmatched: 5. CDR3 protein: CASNGLAGGASTDTQYF. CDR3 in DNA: TGTGCCAGCAATGGACTAGCGGGGGGGGCTAGCACAGATACGCAGTATTTT.